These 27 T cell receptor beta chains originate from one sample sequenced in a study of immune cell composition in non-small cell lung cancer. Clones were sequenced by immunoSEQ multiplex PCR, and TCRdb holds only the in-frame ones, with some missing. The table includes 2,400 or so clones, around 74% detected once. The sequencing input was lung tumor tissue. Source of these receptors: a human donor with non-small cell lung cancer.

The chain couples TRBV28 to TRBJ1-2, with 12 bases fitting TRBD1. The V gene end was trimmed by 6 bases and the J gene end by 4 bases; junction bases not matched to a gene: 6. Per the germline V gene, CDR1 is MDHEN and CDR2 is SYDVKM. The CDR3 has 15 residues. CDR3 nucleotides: TGTGCCAGCAGATGGGACAGGGGGCAGCGCTATGGCTACACCTTC. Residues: CASRWDRGQRYGYTF.

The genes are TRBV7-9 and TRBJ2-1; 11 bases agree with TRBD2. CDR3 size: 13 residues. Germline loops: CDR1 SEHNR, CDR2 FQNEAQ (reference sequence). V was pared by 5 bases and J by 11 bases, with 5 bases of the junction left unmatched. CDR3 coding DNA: TGTGCCAGCAGCGTCGGGACTAGCGGTCAGCAGTTCTTC. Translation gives CASSVGTSGQQFF.

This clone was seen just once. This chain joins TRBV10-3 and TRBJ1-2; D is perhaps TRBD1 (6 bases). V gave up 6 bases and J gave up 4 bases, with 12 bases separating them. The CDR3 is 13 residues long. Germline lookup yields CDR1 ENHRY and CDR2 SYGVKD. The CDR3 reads CAISPTGSYGYTF. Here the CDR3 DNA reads TGTGCCATCAGCCCGACAGGTAGCTATGGCTACACCTTC.

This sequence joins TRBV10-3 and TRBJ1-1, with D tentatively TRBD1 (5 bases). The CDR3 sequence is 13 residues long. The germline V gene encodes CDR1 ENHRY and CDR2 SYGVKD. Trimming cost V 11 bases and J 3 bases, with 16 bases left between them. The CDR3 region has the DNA TGTGCCTTGGGGGAGGGGCTGGACACTGAAGCTTTCTTT. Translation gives CALGEGLDTEAFF.

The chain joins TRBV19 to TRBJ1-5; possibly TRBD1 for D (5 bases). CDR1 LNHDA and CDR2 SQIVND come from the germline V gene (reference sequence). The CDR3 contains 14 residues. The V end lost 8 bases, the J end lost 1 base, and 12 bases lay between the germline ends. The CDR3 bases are TGTGCCAGTGGCCTAGACAGCAGCAATCAGCCCCAGCATTTT. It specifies CASGLDSSNQPQHF.

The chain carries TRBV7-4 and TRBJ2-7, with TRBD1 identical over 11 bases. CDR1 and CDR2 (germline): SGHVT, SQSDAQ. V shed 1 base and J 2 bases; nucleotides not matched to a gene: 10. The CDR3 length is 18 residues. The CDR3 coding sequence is TGTGCCAGCAGCTTAGACGAAACCGGGACAGGGGGTCCCTACGAGCAGTACTTC. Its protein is CASSLDETGTGGPYEQYF.

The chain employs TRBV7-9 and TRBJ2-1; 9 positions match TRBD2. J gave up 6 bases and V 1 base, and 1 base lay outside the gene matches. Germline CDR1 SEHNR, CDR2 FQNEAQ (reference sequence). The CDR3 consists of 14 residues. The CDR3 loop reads CASSLVAGVNEQFF. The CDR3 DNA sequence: TGTGCCAGCAGCTTAGTAGCGGGAGTCAATGAGCAGTTCTTC.

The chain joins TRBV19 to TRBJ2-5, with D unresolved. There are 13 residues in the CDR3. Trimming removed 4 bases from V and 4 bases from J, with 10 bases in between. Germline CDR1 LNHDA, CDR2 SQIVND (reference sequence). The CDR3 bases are TGTGCCAGTAGTAAGACTGTTGCAGAGACCCAGTACTTC. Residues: CASSKTVAETQYF.

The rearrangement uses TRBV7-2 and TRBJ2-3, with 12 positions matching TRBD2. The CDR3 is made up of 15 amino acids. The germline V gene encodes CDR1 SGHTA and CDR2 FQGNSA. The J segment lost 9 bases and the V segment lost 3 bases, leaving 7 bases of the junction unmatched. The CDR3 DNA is TGTGCCAGCAGCTTTGGACTAGCGGGGCGGGACACGCAGTATTTT. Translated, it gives CASSFGLAGRDTQYF.

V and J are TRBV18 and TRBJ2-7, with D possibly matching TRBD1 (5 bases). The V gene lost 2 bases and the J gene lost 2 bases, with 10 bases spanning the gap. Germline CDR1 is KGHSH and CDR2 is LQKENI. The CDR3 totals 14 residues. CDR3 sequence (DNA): TGTGCCAGCTCACCAGGGGCCCAAACCTACGAGCAGTACTTC. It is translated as CASSPGAQTYEQYF.

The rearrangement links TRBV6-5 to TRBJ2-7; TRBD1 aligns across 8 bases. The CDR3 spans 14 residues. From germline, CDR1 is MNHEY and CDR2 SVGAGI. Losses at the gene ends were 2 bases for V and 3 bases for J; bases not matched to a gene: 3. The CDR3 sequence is CASSYGQGFYEQYF. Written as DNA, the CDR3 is TGTGCCAGCAGTTACGGACAGGGTTTCTACGAGCAGTACTTC.

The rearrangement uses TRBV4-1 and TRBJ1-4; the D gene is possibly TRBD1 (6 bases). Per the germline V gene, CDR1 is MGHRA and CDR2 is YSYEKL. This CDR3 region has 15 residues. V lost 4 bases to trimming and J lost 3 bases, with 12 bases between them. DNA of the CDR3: TGCGCCAGCAGCCCAGGGACACTCTCTAATGAAAAACTGTTTTTT. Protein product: CASSPGTLSNEKLFF.

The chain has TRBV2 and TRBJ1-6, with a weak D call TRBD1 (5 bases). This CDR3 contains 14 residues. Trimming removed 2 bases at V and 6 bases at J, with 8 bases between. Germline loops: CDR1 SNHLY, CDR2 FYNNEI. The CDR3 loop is CASSEQGINSPLHF. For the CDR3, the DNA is TGTGCCAGCAGTGAACAGGGCATTAATTCACCCCTCCACTTT.

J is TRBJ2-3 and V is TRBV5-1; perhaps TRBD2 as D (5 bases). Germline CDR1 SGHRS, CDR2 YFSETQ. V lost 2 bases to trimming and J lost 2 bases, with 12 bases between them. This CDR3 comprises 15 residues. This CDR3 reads CASSLAAANTDTQYF. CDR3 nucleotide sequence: TGCGCCAGCAGCTTAGCAGCGGCCAACACAGATACGCAGTATTTT.

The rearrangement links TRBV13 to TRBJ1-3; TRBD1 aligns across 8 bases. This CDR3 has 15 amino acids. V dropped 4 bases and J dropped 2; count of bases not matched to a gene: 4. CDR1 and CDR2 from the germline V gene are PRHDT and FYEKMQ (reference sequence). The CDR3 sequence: CASSSDRGAGNTIYF. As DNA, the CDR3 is TGTGCCAGCAGCTCCGACAGGGGCGCTGGAAACACCATATATTTT.

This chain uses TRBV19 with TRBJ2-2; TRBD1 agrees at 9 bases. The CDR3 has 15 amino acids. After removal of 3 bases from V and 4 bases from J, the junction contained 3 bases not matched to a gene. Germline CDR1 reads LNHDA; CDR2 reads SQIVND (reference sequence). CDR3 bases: TGTGCCAGTAGTATCGGGACAGGGAGCACCGGGGAGCTGTTTTTT. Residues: CASSIGTGSTGELFF.

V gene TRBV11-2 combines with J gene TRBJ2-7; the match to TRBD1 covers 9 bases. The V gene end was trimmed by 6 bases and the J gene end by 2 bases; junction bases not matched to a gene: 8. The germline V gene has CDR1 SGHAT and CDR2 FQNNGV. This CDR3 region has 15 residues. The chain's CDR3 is CASSPTGGGTYEQYF. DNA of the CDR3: TGTGCCAGCAGTCCGACAGGGGGGGGGACCTACGAGCAGTACTTC.

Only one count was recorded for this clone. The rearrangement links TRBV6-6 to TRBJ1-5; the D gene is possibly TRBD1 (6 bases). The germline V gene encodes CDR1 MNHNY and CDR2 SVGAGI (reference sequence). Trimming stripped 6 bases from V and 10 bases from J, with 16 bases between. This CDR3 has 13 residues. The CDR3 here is CASRPDRNRPQHF. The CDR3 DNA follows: TGTGCCAGCAGACCCGACAGGAATCGCCCCCAGCATTTT.

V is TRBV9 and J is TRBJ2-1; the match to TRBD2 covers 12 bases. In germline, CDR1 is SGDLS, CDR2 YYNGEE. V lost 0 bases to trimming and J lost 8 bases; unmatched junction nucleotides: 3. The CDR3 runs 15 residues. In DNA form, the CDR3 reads TGTGCCAGCAGCGTAGGGACTAGCGGGATTGATGAGCAGTTCTTC. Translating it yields CASSVGTSGIDEQFF.

The CDR3 protein is CASNRGTDTEAFF. As DNA, the CDR3 is TGTGCCAGCAACCGGGGGACCGACACTGAAGCTTTCTTT. The chain is built from TRBV9 and TRBJ1-1; a weak D match, TRBD1 (5 bases). CDR3 size: 13 residues. Trimming pared 6 bases from V and 3 bases from J, leaving 12 bases between. Per the germline V gene, CDR1 is SGDLS and CDR2 is YYNGEE.

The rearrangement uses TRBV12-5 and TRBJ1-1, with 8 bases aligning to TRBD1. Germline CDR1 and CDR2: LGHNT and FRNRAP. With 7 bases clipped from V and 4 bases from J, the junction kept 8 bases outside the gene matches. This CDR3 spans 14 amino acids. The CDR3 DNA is TGTGCTAGTGCCCTAGACAGGGGATTCACTGAAGCTTTCTTT. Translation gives CASALDRGFTEAFF.

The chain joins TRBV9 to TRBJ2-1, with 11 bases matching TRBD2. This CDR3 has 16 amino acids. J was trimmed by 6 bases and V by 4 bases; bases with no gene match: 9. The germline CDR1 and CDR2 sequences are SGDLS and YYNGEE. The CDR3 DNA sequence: TGTGCCAGCAGCCCACGTACTAGCGGGGGCTTCAATGAGCAGTTCTTC. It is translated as CASSPRTSGGFNEQFF.

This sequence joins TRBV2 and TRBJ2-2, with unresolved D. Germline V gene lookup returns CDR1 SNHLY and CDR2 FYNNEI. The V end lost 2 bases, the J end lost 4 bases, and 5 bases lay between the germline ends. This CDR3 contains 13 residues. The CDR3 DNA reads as TGTGCCAGCAGTGAAACACGCACCGGGGAGCTGTTTTTT. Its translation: CASSETRTGELFF.

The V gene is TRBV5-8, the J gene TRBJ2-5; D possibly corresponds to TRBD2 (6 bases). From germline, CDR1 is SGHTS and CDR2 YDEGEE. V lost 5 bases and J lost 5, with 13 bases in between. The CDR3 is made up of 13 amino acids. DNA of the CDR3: TGTGCCAGCAGTCTGTCGGGGAGGGAGACCCAGTACTTC. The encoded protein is CASSLSGRETQYF.

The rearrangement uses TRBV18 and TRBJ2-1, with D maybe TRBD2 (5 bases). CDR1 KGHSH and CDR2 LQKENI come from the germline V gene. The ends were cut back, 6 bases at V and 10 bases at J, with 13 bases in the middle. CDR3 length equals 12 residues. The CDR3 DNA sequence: TGTGCCAGCTCCCCCGCGGAGCGGGAGCAGTTCTTC. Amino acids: CASSPAEREQFF.

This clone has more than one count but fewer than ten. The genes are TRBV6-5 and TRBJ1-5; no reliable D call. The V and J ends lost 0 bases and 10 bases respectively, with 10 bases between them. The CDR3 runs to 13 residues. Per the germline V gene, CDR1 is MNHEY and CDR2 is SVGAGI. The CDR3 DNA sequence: TGTGCCAGCAGTTACTCCCCGGCGGGACCCCAGCATTTT. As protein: CASSYSPAGPQHF.

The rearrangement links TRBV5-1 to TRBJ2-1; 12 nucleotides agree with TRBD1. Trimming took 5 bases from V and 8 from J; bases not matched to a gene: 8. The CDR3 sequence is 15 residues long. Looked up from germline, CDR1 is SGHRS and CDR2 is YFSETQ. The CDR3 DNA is TGCGCCAGCAGTTTGTCCGGGACAGGGGGCGATGAGCAGTTCTTC. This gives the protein CASSLSGTGGDEQFF.